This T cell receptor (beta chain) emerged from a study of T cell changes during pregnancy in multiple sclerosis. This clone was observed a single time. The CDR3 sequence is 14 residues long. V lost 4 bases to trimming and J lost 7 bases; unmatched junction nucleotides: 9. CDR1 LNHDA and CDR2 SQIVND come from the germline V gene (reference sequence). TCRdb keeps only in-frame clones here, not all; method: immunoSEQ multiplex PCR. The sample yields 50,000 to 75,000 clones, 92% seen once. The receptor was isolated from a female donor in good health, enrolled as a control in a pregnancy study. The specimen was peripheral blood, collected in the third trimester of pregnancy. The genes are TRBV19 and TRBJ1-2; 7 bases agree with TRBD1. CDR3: CASSTRDSRAGYTF. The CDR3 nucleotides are TGTGCCAGTAGTACCCGGGACAGCCGGGCTGGCTACACCTTC.